One and the same sample provided the 2 T cell receptor beta chains below, sequenced in a study of control samples from healthy donors and cancer patients. The assay was immunoSEQ multiplex PCR, and TCRdb's table has in-frame clones only and misses some. In the table there are 130,000 or so clones, around nine tenths of which are singletons. Sequencing input: blood. Receptors were obtained from a man aged 50 to 60 in good health.

The table lists this clone with a count of one. The chain uses TRBV6-5 and TRBJ1-3, with no clear D. This CDR3 is built from 12 residues. The V end was cut by 4 bases, the J end by 4 bases, with 5 bases between. Germline V gene data show CDR1 as MNHEY and CDR2 as SVGAGI. The CDR3, as DNA: TGTGCCAGCAGTTCTACAGGAAACACCATATATTTT. Protein: CASSSTGNTIYF.

The gene calls are TRBV7-8 and TRBJ2-1; no definite D call. Germline CDR1 reads SGHVS; CDR2 reads FQNEAQ. V dropped 5 bases and J dropped 2 bases, with 13 bases sitting between them. The CDR3 is 15 residues long. In nucleotides, the CDR3 is TGTGCCAGCAGCCCACTCGCTCCAACCTACAATGAGCAGTTCTTC. Amino acid sequence: CASSPLAPTYNEQFF.